The 19 T cell receptor beta chains presented below share a single source sample, sequenced in a study of CD8 T cells in Susac syndrome. RNA was extracted with the RNeasy kit, and a quantity of 0.5 to 1 ug was reverse transcribed using random hexamers. TCRdb reprocessed the immunoSEQ multiplex PCR reads via MiXCR and lists one record per CDR3 protein. Found here are some 160,000 distinct CDR3 sequences, about 94% of them singletons; the top ten hold roughly 0.08%. The sample comprised CD4+ T cells from PBMCs. Receptors originate from a human donor with Susac syndrome.

The rearrangement uses TRBV24-1 and TRBJ1-2; possibly TRBD1 for D (6 bases). The V and J ends lost 7 bases and 1 base respectively, with 12 bases between them. Germline V CDR1 and CDR2: KGHDR, SFDVKD. The CDR3 length is 14 residues. The CDR3 nucleotides read TGTGCCACCAGCCGGACAGCATTTAACTATGGCTACACCTTC. Protein: CATSRTAFNYGYTF.

The chain joins TRBV3-1 to TRBJ1-5; D is possibly TRBD1 (6 bases). Trimming shortened V by 4 bases and J by 0 bases, and 10 bases separated the two germline ends. This CDR3 region has 15 residues. CDR1 and CDR2 from the germline V gene are LGHDT and YNNKEL (reference sequence). CDR3 sequence (DNA): TGTGCCAGCAGCCCACAGACAGGTAGCAATCAGCCCCAGCATTTT. Translated, it gives CASSPQTGSNQPQHF.

In DNA form, the CDR3 reads TGCAGTGCTAACCAGTTGGACAGAACCTTAGAGACCCAGTACTTC. Translated: CSANQLDRTLETQYF. The J gene is TRBJ2-5, the V gene TRBV20-1, with D possibly matching TRBD1 (6 bases). Germline V lookup: CDR1 DFQATT, CDR2 SNEGSKA (reference sequence). The CDR3 extends over 15 amino acids. Trimming took 4 bases from V and 4 from J, leaving 19 bases between them.

CDR3 in amino acids: CASRGWGEGSETQYF. DNA of the CDR3: TGCGCCAGCAGAGGTTGGGGAGAAGGGTCCGAGACCCAGTACTTC. This chain joins TRBV5-1 and TRBJ2-5; possible D gene TRBD2, 5 bases. The germline V gene has CDR1 SGHRS and CDR2 YFSETQ. The CDR3 spans 15 residues. The germline V and J ends were trimmed by 5 bases and 5 bases, with 19 bases remaining between them.

The J gene is TRBJ2-1, the V gene TRBV12-3 or TRBV12-4; a weak D match, TRBD1 (6 bases). The CDR3 totals 15 residues. The germline V and J ends were trimmed by 7 bases and 4 bases, with 17 bases remaining between them. CDR3 sequence: CASILGQGPYNEQFF. CDR3 nucleotides: TGTGCCAGCATCCTCGGTCAGGGGCCATACAATGAGCAGTTCTTC.

The chain employs TRBV11-2 and TRBJ2-3; D remains ambiguous. Germline lookup yields CDR1 SGHAT and CDR2 FQNNGV. CDR3 size: 14 residues. V shed 1 base and J shed 4 bases, with 9 bases lying between them. CDR3 coding DNA: TGTGCCAGCAGCTTAGGTCTGAAGGCAGATACGCAGTATTTT. It specifies CASSLGLKADTQYF.

J is TRBJ1-2 and V is TRBV7-2; unclear D gene. Trimming took 2 bases from V and 8 from J, leaving 12 bases between them. Per the germline V gene, CDR1 is SGHTA and CDR2 is FQGNSA. The CDR3 extends over 13 amino acids. The CDR3: CASSLMRGGGYTF. The CDR3 DNA follows: TGTGCCAGCAGCTTAATGCGGGGAGGCGGCTACACCTTC.

This chain uses TRBV5-1 with TRBJ2-7; TRBD1 agrees at 7 bases. Germline V CDR1 and CDR2: SGHRS, YFSETQ. J lost 12 bases, V lost 0 bases, and 6 bases had no gene match. The CDR3 runs to 12 residues. CDR3 coding DNA: TGCGCCAGCAGCTTGGACAGGGGAGACCGGTACTTC. Translated, it gives CASSLDRGDRYF.

The chain links TRBV2 to TRBJ2-5, with D perhaps TRBD2 (5 bases). The CDR3 totals 12 residues. Between the trimmed V and J ends, which lost 11 bases and 7 bases, there was a span of 17 bases. The germline V gene encodes CDR1 SNHLY and CDR2 FYNNEI. CDR3 residues: CAVLLVLGTQYF. The CDR3 nucleotides read TGTGCCGTTCTACTAGTCCTCGGGACCCAGTACTTC.

V gene TRBV20-1 combines with J gene TRBJ1-1, with a possible D match to TRBD1 (5 bases). Trimming removed 5 bases from V and 1 base from J, with 11 bases in between. The CDR3 sequence is 13 residues long. Germline CDR1 and CDR2: DFQATT and SNEGSKA (reference sequence). The CDR3 region has the DNA TGCAGTGCTGGGGGGGTGGGGAACACTGAAGCTTTCTTT. Protein: CSAGGVGNTEAFF.

The chain joins TRBV12-5 to TRBJ2-2; the D gene could be TRBD1 or TRBD2 (5 bases each). The germline V gene has CDR1 LGHNT and CDR2 FRNRAP. The CDR3 sequence is 14 residues long. V was trimmed by 4 bases and J by 8 bases, leaving 14 bases between them. Here the CDR3 reads CASGSGPESGELFF. The CDR3 nucleotides are TGTGCTAGTGGTTCGGGGCCCGAGTCTGGGGAGCTGTTTTTT.

V usage is TRBV29-1 and J usage is TRBJ1-2; TRBD1 aligns across 7 bases. Losses at the gene ends were 4 bases for V and 8 bases for J; bases not matched to a gene: 4. This CDR3 has 11 residues. The germline V gene encodes CDR1 SQVTM and CDR2 ANQGSEA. Written as DNA, the CDR3 is TGCAGCGTTGGACAGGGAGAAGGCTACACCTTC. This sequence encodes CSVGQGEGYTF.

V and J are TRBV5-1 and TRBJ2-1; 7 positions agree with TRBD2. Germline V gene data show CDR1 as SGHRS and CDR2 as YFSETQ. The CDR3 runs 16 residues. Trimming cost V 4 bases and J 4 bases; bases outside gene matches: 11. CDR3 DNA: TGCGCCAGCAGCGGCGGGACTACCAGTGGATACAATGAGCAGTTCTTC. This translates into CASSGGTTSGYNEQFF.

On this clonotype: A read error may account for a junction end that differs from germline. The V call is TRBV2, the J call TRBJ1-2, with D hard to call. Germline V lookup: CDR1 SNHLY, CDR2 FYNNEI. The CDR3 is made up of 11 amino acids. CDR3 bases: TGTGCCAGCAGTGAATACGACCCCACCTCCTTC. Translated: CASSEYDPTSF.

The chain has TRBV5-4 and TRBJ2-2; D is perhaps TRBD1 or TRBD2 (6 bases each). This CDR3 has 16 amino acids. Deletions cut 4 bases from V and 1 base from J, with 14 bases between. Germline values: CDR1 SGHNT, CDR2 YYREEE (reference sequence). In DNA, the CDR3 is TGTGCCAGCAGCCCTCCTGGGGGGCGGAACACCGGGGAGCTGTTTTTT. Amino acids: CASSPPGGRNTGELFF.

The V call is TRBV29-1, the J call TRBJ2-2; a possible D gene is TRBD1 (6 bases). This CDR3 has 13 amino acids. The germline V and J ends were trimmed by 7 bases and 3 bases, with 12 bases remaining between them. Germline V lookup: CDR1 SQVTM, CDR2 ANQGSEA. CDR3 in DNA: TGCAGCGCCGACGGACAGCACACCGGGGAGCTGTTTTTT. It codes for CSADGQHTGELFF.

The chain is built from TRBV2 and TRBJ2-5, with a tentative D call TRBD2 (5 bases). This CDR3 comprises 13 residues. Per the germline V gene, CDR1 is SNHLY and CDR2 is FYNNEI. Trimming pared 8 bases from V and 1 base from J, leaving 11 bases between. CDR3 in amino acids: CASARTVQETQYF. For the CDR3, the DNA is TGTGCCAGCGCAAGGACTGTCCAAGAGACCCAGTACTTC. Full variable domain (outside the CDR3, taken from reference TRBV2 and TRBJ2-5): EPEVTQTPSHQVTQMGQEVILRCVPISNHLYFYWYRQILGQKVEFLVSFYNNEISEKSEIFDDQFSVERPDGSNFTLKIRSTKLEDSAMYFCASARTVQETQYFGPGTRLLVL.

The chain has TRBV20-1 and TRBJ1-2; no firm D call. The CDR3 runs 14 residues. The ends were cut back, 3 bases at V and 0 bases at J, with 11 bases in the middle. Looked up from germline, CDR1 is DFQATT and CDR2 is SNEGSKA (reference sequence). As DNA, the CDR3 is TGCAGTGCTAGCCCACAGTCAGCTAACTATGGCTACACCTTC. This codes for CSASPQSANYGYTF.

The chain combines TRBV20-1 with TRBJ2-3, with TRBD2 identical over 7 bases. The V segment lost 0 bases and the J segment 5 bases; nucleotides outside the gene matches: 11. CDR1 is DFQATT and CDR2 is SNEGSKA in the germline V gene (reference sequence). The CDR3 has 16 residues. The CDR3 nucleotides read TGCAGTGCTAGAGATATCCCTAGCGGAATGGTAGATACGCAGTATTTT. Protein: CSARDIPSGMVDTQYF.